The 21 T cell receptor beta chains presented below share a single source sample, sequenced in a study of cytomegalovirus exposure and HLA in healthy donors. The PCR was carried out with 60 Vbeta primers and 13 Jbeta primers. Measured with immunoSEQ multiplex PCR; TCRdb has only the in-frame clones, and not every one. The sample holds more than 65,000 clones, less than 80% seen once. The sequencing input was PBMCs. The receptor source for this set is a woman aged 45 to 65 in good health and CMV-seropositive.

The chain recombines TRBV11-3 with TRBJ1-1; D gene uncertain. The CDR3 is made up of 15 amino acids. The germline CDR1 and CDR2 sequences are SGHNT and YENEEA. V was cut by 5 bases and J by 0 bases, with 13 bases left in between. In nucleotides, the CDR3 is TGTGCCAGCAGCAGACGCGGGGAGGTGAACACTGAAGCTTTCTTT. The encoded protein is CASSRRGEVNTEAFF.

The chain combines TRBV9 with TRBJ2-2; D ambiguous. The CDR3 length is 15 residues. The V gene lost 0 bases and the J gene lost 0 bases, with 6 bases spanning the gap. Germline V gene sequence: CDR1 SGDLS, CDR2 YYNGEE. CDR3 amino acids: CASSVASANTGELFF. The CDR3 bases are TGTGCCAGCAGCGTAGCGTCAGCGAACACCGGGGAGCTGTTTTTT.

This clone was recorded only once. The rearrangement links TRBV9 to TRBJ1-5; D unclear. The germline V gene has CDR1 SGDLS and CDR2 YYNGEE. V shed 3 bases and J shed 7 bases, with 14 bases lying between them. CDR3 length equals 14 residues. This CDR3 is CASSESLGTQPQHF. The CDR3 DNA reads TGTGCCAGCAGCGAAAGTCTAGGAACGCAGCCCCAGCATTTT.

The V gene is TRBV28, the J gene TRBJ2-3, with TRBD2 matching over 13 bases. The CDR3 length is 17 residues. CDR1 and CDR2 (germline): MDHEN, SYDVKM. After removal of 3 bases from V and 6 bases from J, the junction contained 9 bases not matched to a gene. The CDR3 DNA reads as TGTGCCAGCAGTTTGGAACTAGCGGGGGGGGAGTTGGATACGCAGTATTTT. Translating gives CASSLELAGGELDTQYF.

The chain joins TRBV6-1 to TRBJ1-2; 9 bases agree with TRBD1. The V segment lost 4 bases and the J segment 3 bases; nucleotides outside the gene matches: 15. Germline loops: CDR1 MNHNS, CDR2 SASEGT. The CDR3 spans 18 residues. This CDR3 is CASSVFRIGTGQDYGYTF. CDR3 DNA sequence: TGTGCCAGCAGTGTTTTTCGAATCGGGACAGGGCAAGACTATGGCTACACCTTC.

V is TRBV29-1 and J is TRBJ2-7, with TRBD1 identical over 9 bases. Germline V gene data show CDR1 as SQVTM and CDR2 as ANQGSEA. CDR3 length equals 13 residues. The V segment lost 8 bases and the J segment 2 bases; nucleotides outside the gene matches: 7. Here the CDR3 reads CSTWTGETYEQYF. Written as DNA, the CDR3 is TGCAGCACATGGACAGGGGAGACCTACGAGCAGTACTTC.

The chain links TRBV7-9 to TRBJ2-3; possibly TRBD2 for D (6 bases). The CDR3 runs 15 residues. Germline CDR1 is SEHNR and CDR2 is FQNEAQ (reference sequence). The V gene lost 7 bases and the J gene lost 2 bases, with 16 bases spanning the gap. CDR3 sequence (DNA): TGTGCCAGCACCAGACTAGTGGAGTTCACAGATACGCAGTATTTT. This gives the protein CASTRLVEFTDTQYF. Complete variable domain (other parts from reference TRBV7-9 and TRBJ2-3): DTGVSQNPRHKITKRGQNVTFRCDPISEHNRLYWYRQTLGQGPEFLTYFQNEAQLEKSRLLSDRFSAERPKGSFSTLEIQRTEQGDSAMYLCASTRLVEFTDTQYFGPGTRLTVL.

The chain has TRBV7-6 and TRBJ2-1; 9 nucleotides line up with TRBD2. CDR1 and CDR2 (germline): SGHVS, FNYEAQ. The CDR3 has 16 residues. V lost 0 bases and J lost 8; bases outside the gene matches: 8. The CDR3 DNA reads as TGTGCCAGCAGCTTAGCTGGGCGGGGGGGCATCGATGAGCAGTTCTTC. Translated, it gives CASSLAGRGGIDEQFF.

The rearrangement joins TRBV28 to TRBJ1-5; 10 nucleotides line up with TRBD1. Germline V CDR1 and CDR2: MDHEN, SYDVKM. The CDR3 is 15 residues long. Trimming cost V 7 bases and J 4 bases; bases outside gene matches: 7. CDR3 nucleotide sequence: TGTGCCAGCACCCTCGGGACAGGGGCTAATCAGCCCCAGCATTTT. Residues: CASTLGTGANQPQHF. The variable domain in full, with the rest retrieved from reference TRBV28 and TRBJ1-5, is DVKVTQSSRYLVKRTGEKVFLECVQDMDHENMFWYRQDPGLGLRLIYFSYDVKMKEKGDIPEGYSVSREKKERFSLILESASTNQTSMYLCASTLGTGANQPQHFGDGTRLSIL.

The table lists this clone with a few counts. V usage is TRBV9 and J usage is TRBJ1-1, with no clear D. Germline V gene data show CDR1 as SGDLS and CDR2 as YYNGEE. Trimming removed 6 bases from V and 5 bases from J, with 17 bases in between. The CDR3 is 14 amino acids. The CDR3 DNA reads TGTGCCAGCACGCCGACACCCGGGAGGACTGAAGCTTTCTTT. It translates to CASTPTPGRTEAFF.

This chain uses TRBV5-1 with TRBJ2-4; 11 nucleotides line up with TRBD2. The CDR3 consists of 14 residues. V lost 2 bases, J lost 8 bases, and 3 bases stayed unmatched. Looked up from germline, CDR1 is SGHRS and CDR2 is YFSETQ. CDR3 in amino acids: CASSFSGGADIQYF. DNA for the CDR3: TGCGCCAGCAGCTTTAGCGGGGGGGCGGACATTCAGTACTTC.

This clone was seen more than once but under ten times. The chain combines TRBV6-5 with TRBJ2-2, with 7 bases fitting TRBD1. Germline lookup yields CDR1 MNHEY and CDR2 SVGAGI. The CDR3 has 15 amino acids. Germline trimming cut 5 bases from V and 3 bases from J; bases unmatched to any gene: 6. The DNA for the CDR3 is TGTGCCAGCAGTAAGGGACAGAAAGACACCGGGGAGCTGTTTTTT. Its translation: CASSKGQKDTGELFF.

The chain couples TRBV7-9 to TRBJ2-3; 7 bases line up with TRBD1. After removal of 0 bases from V and 2 bases from J, the junction contained 2 bases not matched to a gene. CDR1 and CDR2 (germline): SEHNR, FQNEAQ (reference sequence). The CDR3 covers 15 residues. CDR3 bases: TGTGCCAGCAGCTTAGCCAGGGGGTCCACAGATACGCAGTATTTT. It codes for CASSLARGSTDTQYF.

This clone was counted a few times. The V call is TRBV5-4, the J call TRBJ1-1; TRBD1 aligns across 8 bases. Germline V gene lookup returns CDR1 SGHNT and CDR2 YYREEE (reference sequence). V lost 3 bases to trimming and J lost 7 bases; unmatched junction nucleotides: 8. The CDR3 has 14 residues. CDR3 sequence: CASSSGSDRGEAFF. The CDR3 DNA reads TGTGCCAGCAGCTCGGGCTCAGACAGGGGTGAAGCTTTCTTT.

The chain links TRBV19 to TRBJ1-5; tentative D call: TRBD1 (6 bases). Germline CDR1 LNHDA, CDR2 SQIVND (reference sequence). V lost 7 bases and J lost 0, with 10 bases in between. CDR3 length equals 14 residues. Written as DNA, the CDR3 is TGTGCCAGTACTCGGACAGATAGCAATCAGCCCCAGCATTTT. Its protein is CASTRTDSNQPQHF. Variable domain in full (rest from reference TRBV19 and TRBJ1-5): DGGITQSPKYLFRKEGQNVTLSCEQNLNHDAMYWYRQDPGQGLRLIYYSQIVNDFQKGDIAEGYSVSREKKESFPLTVTSAQKNPTAFYLCASTRTDSNQPQHFGDGTRLSIL.

The chain recombines TRBV5-1 with TRBJ1-2, with D possibly TRBD1 on 6 matching bases. CDR1 is SGHRS and CDR2 is YFSETQ in the germline V gene. V lost 0 bases and J lost 8, with 14 bases in between. CDR3 size: 14 residues. The CDR3 spells CASSLEATGAGYTF. In DNA, the CDR3 is TGCGCCAGCAGCTTGGAGGCGACAGGCGCAGGCTACACCTTC. Together with reference TRBV5-1 and TRBJ1-2, the CDR3 gives the full variable domain: KAGVTQTPRYLIKTRGQQVTLSCSPISGHRSVSWYQQTPGQGLQFLFEYFSETQRNKGNFPGRFSGRQFSNSRSEMNVSTLELGDSALYLCASSLEATGAGYTFGSGTRLTVV.

The chain couples TRBV6-1 to TRBJ2-7; 7 bases line up with TRBD2. The CDR3 is 15 residues long. V gave up 4 bases and J gave up 2 bases; unmatched junction bases: 8. Germline V gene data show CDR1 as MNHNS and CDR2 as SASEGT. CDR3 bases: TGTGCCAGCAGTGTCGCGGGAGTCGTTACCTACGAGCAGTACTTC. This translates into CASSVAGVVTYEQYF.

The genes are TRBV9 and TRBJ2-2; D may be TRBD1 (6 bases). Germline V CDR1 and CDR2: SGDLS, YYNGEE. V gave up 3 bases and J gave up 0 bases, with 9 bases separating them. This CDR3 has 15 residues. The CDR3 protein is CASSDRQANTGELFF. The CDR3 coding sequence is TGTGCCAGCAGCGACCGACAGGCGAACACCGGGGAGCTGTTTTTT.

This chain joins TRBV11-1 and TRBJ2-2; TRBD1 matches 8 bases. The CDR3 is 14 residues long. Germline V gene sequence: CDR1 SGHAT, CDR2 FQDESV (reference sequence). The trim removed 5 bases at V and 6 bases at J, leaving 5 bases unmatched. CDR3: CASSPRGRSGELFF. For the CDR3, the DNA is TGTGCCAGCAGCCCCAGGGGGCGGTCCGGGGAGCTGTTTTTT.

In this sample, this clone turned up once. The CDR3 loop is CASSVAAAPGMEAFF. The CDR3 nucleotides are TGTGCCAGCAGCGTAGCGGCAGCGCCCGGGATGGAAGCTTTCTTT. The J gene is TRBJ1-1, the V gene TRBV9; D call uncertain. Between the trimmed V and J ends, which lost 0 bases and 8 bases, there was a span of 17 bases. The CDR3 contains 15 residues. Germline loops: CDR1 SGDLS, CDR2 YYNGEE.

This clone showed up just once. V and J are TRBV9 and TRBJ1-6; D uncertain. V was trimmed by 4 bases and J by 9 bases, leaving 17 bases between them. CDR1 is SGDLS and CDR2 is YYNGEE in the germline V gene. CDR3 length equals 15 residues. CDR3 residues: CASSLIGVSGSPLHF. The CDR3 nucleotides are TGTGCCAGCAGCCTCATTGGAGTGTCTGGTTCACCCCTCCACTTT.